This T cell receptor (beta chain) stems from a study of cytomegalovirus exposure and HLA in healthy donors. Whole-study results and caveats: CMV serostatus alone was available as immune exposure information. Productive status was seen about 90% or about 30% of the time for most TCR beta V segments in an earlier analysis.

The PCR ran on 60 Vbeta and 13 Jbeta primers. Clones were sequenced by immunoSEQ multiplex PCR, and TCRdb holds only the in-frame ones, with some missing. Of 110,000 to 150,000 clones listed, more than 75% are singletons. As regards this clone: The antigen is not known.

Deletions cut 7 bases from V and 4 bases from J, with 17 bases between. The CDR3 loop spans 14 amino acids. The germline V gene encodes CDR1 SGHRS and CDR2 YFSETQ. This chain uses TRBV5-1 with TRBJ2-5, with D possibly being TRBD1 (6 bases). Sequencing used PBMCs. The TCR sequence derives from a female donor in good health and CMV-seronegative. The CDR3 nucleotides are TGCGCCAGCGGACGAACAGGGTCAGGAGAGACCCAGTACTTC. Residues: CASGRTGSGETQYF.